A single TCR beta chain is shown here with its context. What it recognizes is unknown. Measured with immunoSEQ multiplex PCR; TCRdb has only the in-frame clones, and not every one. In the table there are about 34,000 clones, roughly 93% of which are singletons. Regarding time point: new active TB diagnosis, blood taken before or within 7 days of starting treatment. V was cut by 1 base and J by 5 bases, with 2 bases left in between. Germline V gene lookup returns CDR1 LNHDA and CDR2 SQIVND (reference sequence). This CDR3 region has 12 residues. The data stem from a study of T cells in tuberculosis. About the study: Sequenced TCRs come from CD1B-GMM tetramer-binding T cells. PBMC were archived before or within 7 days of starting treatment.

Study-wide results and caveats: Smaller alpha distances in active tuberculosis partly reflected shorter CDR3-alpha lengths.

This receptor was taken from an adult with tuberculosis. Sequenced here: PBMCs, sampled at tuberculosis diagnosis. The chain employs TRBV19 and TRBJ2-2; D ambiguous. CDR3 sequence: CASSIVTGELFF. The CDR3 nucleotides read TGTGCCAGTAGTATAGTAACCGGGGAGCTGTTTTTT.